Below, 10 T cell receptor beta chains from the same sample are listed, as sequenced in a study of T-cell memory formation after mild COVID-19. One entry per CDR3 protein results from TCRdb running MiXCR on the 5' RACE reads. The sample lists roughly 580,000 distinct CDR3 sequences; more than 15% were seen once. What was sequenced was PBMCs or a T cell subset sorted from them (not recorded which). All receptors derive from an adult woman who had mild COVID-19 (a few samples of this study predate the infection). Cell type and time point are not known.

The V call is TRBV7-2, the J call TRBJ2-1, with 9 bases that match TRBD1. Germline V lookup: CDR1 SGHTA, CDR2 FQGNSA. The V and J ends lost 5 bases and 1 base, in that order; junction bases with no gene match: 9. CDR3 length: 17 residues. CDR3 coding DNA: TGTGCCAGCAGCAAAGGTCTAGGACAGGGGTCCTACAATGAGCAGTTCTTC. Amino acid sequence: CASSKGLGQGSYNEQFF. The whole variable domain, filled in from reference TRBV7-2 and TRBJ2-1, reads GAGVSQSPSNKVTEKGKDVELRCDPISGHTALYWYRQSLGQGLEFLIYFQGNSAPDKSGLPSDRFSAERTGGSVSTLTIQRTQQEDSAVYLCASSKGLGQGSYNEQFFGPGTRLTVL.

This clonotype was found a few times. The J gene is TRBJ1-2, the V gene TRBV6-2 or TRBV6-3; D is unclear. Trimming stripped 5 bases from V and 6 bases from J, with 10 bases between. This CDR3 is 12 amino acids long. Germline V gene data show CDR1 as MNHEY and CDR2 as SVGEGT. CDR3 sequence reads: CASSPGRHGYTF. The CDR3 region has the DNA TGTGCCAGCAGTCCCGGACGGCATGGCTACACCTTC.

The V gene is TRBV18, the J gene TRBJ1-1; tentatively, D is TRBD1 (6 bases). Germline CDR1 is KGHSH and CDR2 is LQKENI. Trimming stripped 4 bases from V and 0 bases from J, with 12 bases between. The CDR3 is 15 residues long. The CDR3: CASSLYRALNTEAFF. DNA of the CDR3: TGTGCCAGCTCACTTTACAGGGCCCTGAACACTGAAGCTTTCTTT.

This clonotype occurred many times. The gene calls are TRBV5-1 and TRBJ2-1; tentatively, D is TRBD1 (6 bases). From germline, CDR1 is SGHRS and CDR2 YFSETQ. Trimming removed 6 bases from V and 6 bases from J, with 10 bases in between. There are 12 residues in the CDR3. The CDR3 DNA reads TGCGCCAGCACCTCACAGGGCAATGAGCAGTTCTTC. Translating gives CASTSQGNEQFF.

The CDR3 sequence is CASSSGGAPYNEQFF. Here the CDR3 DNA reads TGTGCCAGCAGCTCCGGGGGGGCCCCCTACAATGAGCAGTTCTTC. The chain has TRBV7-3 and TRBJ2-1; 8 positions agree with TRBD2. The J segment lost 2 bases and the V segment lost 4 bases, leaving 4 bases of the junction unmatched. This CDR3 region has 15 residues. CDR1 and CDR2 from the germline V gene are SGHTA and FQGTGA.

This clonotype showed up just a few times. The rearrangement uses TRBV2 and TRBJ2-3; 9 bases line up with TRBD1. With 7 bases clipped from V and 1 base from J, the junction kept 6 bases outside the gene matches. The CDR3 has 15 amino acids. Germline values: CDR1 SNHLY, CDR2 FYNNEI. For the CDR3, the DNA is TGTGCCAGCATGAGGACAGGGGTTGGCACAGATACGCAGTATTTT. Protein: CASMRTGVGTDTQYF.

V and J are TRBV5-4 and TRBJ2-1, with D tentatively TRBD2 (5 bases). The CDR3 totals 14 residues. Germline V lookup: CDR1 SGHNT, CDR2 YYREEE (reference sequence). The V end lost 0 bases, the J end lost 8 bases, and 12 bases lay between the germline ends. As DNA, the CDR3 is TGTGCCAGCAGCTTGGACCAGGTCGGGGATGAGCAGTTCTTC. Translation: CASSLDQVGDEQFF.

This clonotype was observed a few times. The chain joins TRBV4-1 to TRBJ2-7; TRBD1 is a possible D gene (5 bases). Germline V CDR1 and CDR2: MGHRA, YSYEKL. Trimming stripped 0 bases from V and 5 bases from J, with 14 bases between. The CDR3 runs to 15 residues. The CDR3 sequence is CASSQEAAGPNEQYF. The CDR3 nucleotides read TGCGCCAGCAGCCAAGAGGCGGCAGGGCCCAACGAGCAGTACTTC.

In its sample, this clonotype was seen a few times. DNA of the CDR3: TGTGCCAGCAGCTCCGATCCGAATCAGCCCCAGCATTTT. It encodes CASSSDPNQPQHF. This chain joins TRBV5-6 and TRBJ1-5; D gene ambiguous. V was clipped by 3 bases and J by 4 bases, with 8 bases between them. This CDR3 is built from 13 residues. Germline lookup yields CDR1 SGHDT and CDR2 YYEEEE.

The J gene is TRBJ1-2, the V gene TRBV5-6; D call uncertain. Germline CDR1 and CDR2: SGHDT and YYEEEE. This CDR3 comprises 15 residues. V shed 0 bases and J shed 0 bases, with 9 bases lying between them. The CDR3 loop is CASSLAPATNYGYTF. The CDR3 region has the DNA TGTGCCAGCAGCTTGGCGCCAGCTACTAACTATGGCTACACCTTC.